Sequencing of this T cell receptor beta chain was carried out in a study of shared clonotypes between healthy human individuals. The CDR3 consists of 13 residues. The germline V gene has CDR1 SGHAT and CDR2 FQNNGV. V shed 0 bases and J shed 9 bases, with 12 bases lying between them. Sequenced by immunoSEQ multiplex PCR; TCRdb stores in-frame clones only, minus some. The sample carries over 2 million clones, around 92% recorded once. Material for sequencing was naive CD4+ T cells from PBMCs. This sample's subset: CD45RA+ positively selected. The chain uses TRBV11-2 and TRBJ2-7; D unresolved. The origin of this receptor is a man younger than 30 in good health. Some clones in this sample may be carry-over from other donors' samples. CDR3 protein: CASSLDRAGGQYF. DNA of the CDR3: TGTGCCAGCAGCTTAGATCGGGCCGGCGGGCAGTACTTC.